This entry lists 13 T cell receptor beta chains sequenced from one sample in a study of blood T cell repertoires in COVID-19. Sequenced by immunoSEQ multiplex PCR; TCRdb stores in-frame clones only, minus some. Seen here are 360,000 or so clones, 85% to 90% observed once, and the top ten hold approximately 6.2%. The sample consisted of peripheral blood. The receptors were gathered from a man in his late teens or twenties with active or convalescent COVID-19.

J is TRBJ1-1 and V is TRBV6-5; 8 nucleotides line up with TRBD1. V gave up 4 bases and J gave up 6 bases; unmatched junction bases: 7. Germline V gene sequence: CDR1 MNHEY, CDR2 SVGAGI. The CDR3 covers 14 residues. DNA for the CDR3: TGTGCCAGCAGTTTCACACAGGGGGTTTCTGAAGCTTTCTTT. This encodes CASSFTQGVSEAFF.

Here the CDR3 reads CASSLESRRRDEQFF. The DNA of the CDR3 is TGTGCCAGCAGCTTAGAGTCAAGGAGGCGCGATGAGCAGTTCTTC. The rearrangement uses TRBV11-3 and TRBJ2-1, with D possibly matching TRBD2 (5 bases). The V gene lost 0 bases and the J gene lost 8 bases, with 14 bases spanning the gap. Germline V gives CDR1 SGHNT, CDR2 YENEEA. The CDR3 has 15 residues.

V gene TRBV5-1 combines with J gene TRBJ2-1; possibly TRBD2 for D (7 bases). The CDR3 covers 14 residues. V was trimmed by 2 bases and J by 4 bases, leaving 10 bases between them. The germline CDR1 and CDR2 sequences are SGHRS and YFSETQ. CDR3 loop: CASSFGGAYNEQFF. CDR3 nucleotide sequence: TGCGCCAGCAGCTTTGGGGGGGCGTACAATGAGCAGTTCTTC.

As DNA, the CDR3 is TGTGCCAGCAGCCATCGTGGTGGAGCGAACACCGGGGAGCTGTTTTTT. This translates into CASSHRGGANTGELFF. V usage is TRBV9 and J usage is TRBJ2-2; D unresolved. The V and J ends lost 4 bases and 0 bases respectively, with 13 bases between them. CDR3 size: 16 residues. Germline loops: CDR1 SGDLS, CDR2 YYNGEE. The variable domain in full, completed from reference TRBV9 and TRBJ2-2, reads DSGVTQTPKHLITATGQRVTLRCSPRSGDLSVYWYQQSLDQGLQFLIQYYNGEERAKGNILERFSAQQFPDLHSELNLSSLELGDSALYFCASSHRGGANTGELFFGEGSRLTVL.

As DNA, the CDR3 is TGTGCCACCAGCAGAGATATCACGGGCGGGATTAATTGGCCCCAGCATTTT. Protein: CATSRDITGGINWPQHF. The gene calls are TRBV15 and TRBJ1-5; D gene ambiguous. Per germline, CDR1 LNHNV and CDR2 YYDKDF (reference sequence). This CDR3 spans 17 amino acids. Trimming removed 0 bases at V and 9 bases at J, with 21 bases between.

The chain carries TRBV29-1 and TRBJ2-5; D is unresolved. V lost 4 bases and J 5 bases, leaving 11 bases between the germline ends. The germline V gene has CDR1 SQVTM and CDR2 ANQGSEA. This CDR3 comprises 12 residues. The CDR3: CSVAAEWETQYF. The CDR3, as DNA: TGCAGCGTTGCGGCGGAATGGGAGACCCAGTACTTC.

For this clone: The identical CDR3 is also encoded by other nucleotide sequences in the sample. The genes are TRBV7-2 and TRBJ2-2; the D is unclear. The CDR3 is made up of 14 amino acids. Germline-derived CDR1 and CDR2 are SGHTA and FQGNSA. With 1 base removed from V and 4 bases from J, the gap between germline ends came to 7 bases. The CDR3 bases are TGTGCCAGCAGCTTAGGATCAGGCACCGGGGAGCTGTTTTTT. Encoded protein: CASSLGSGTGELFF.

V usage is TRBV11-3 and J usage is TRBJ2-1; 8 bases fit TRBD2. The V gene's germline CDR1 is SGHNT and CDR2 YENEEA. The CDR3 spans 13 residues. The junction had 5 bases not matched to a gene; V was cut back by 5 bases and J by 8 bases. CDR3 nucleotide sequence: TGTGCCAGCAGCGGGACTAGTAGCTATGAGCAGTTCTTC. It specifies CASSGTSSYEQFF.

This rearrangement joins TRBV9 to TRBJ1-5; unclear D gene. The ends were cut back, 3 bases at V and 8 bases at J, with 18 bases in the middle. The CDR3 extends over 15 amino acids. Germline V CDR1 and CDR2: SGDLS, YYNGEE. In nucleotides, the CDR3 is TGTGCCAGCAGCGAACCAGCGGACGGTTTAAAGCCCCAGCATTTT. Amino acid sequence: CASSEPADGLKPQHF.

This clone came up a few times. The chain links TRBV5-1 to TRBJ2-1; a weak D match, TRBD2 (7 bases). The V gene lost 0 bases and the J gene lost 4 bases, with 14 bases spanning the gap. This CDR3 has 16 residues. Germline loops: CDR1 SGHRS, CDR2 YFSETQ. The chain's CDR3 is CASSLVAKGGYNEQFF. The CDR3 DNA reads TGCGCCAGCAGCTTGGTCGCTAAGGGGGGGTACAATGAGCAGTTCTTC.

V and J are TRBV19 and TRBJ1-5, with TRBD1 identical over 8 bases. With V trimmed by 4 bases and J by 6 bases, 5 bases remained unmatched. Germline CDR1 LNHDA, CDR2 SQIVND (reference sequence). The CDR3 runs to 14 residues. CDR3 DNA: TGTGCCAGTAGTACAGGACAGGGCCCTCAGCCCCAGCATTTT. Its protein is CASSTGQGPQPQHF.

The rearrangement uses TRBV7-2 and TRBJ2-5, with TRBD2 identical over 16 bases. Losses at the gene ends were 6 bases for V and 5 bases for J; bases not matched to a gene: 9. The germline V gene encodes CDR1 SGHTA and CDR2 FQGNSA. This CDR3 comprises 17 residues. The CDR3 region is CASSQGTSGRARETQYF. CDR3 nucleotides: TGTGCCAGCAGTCAAGGGACTAGCGGGAGGGCCAGGGAGACCCAGTACTTC.

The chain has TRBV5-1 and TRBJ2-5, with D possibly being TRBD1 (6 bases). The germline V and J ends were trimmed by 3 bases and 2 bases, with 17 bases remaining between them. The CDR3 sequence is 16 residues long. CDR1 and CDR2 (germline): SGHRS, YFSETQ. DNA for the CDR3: TGCGCCAGCAGCTCCAGGACAGAGGGACCTCAAGAGACCCAGTACTTC. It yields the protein CASSSRTEGPQETQYF.